This T cell receptor (beta chain) stems from a study of blood T cell repertoires in COVID-19. As for the study in general: COVID-19 samples from acute and convalescent phases originated in the United States, Italy and Spain. Sources were T cells, B-cell-depleted T cells, or PBMCs; the material itself was cDNA or gDNA.

The length of the CDR3 is 18 residues. Trimming took 3 bases from V and 4 from J; bases not matched to a gene: 8. Germline assignment: CDR1 LNHDA and CDR2 SQIVND (reference sequence). Per the authors' pipeline: By means of reference gene primer amplification, nucleated cell counts were estimated. Repertoires were generated with immunoSEQ multiplex PCR, while TCRdb's copy carries only in-frame clones and drops some. V, J and clone size reflect that table, while D and trimming were determined from the DNA. The sample lists 210,000 or so clones; more than 70% were seen once. The specimen was peripheral blood. The TCR sequence derives from a woman aged 40 to 50 who had recovered from COVID-19. The chain joins TRBV19 to TRBJ2-6, with 11 positions matching TRBD2. The CDR3 coding sequence is TGTGCCAGTAGTATCTTACTAGCGGGAGCCCCGGGGGCCAACGTCCTGACTTTC. It is translated as CASSILLAGAPGANVLTF.